This T cell receptor (beta chain) was observed in a study of T cells in Graves' hyperthyroidism and ophthalmopathy. General observations from the study: Peripheral blood also featured most of the thyroid clonotypes expanded above 0.001.

Amplified TCR beta CDR3 regions derived from RNA transcripts. The HTBI primer set was used in a first-round RT-PCR of the TCR CDR3. TCRdb re-called the multiplex PCR reads through MiXCR, storing one row per CDR3 protein. The data hold under 450,000 distinct CDR3 sequences, with roughly 15% observed a single time. Uncontrolled infections, other autoimmune diseases, pregnancy or lactation led to exclusion of patients. Diagnoses were established using clinical symptoms, serum thyroxine and TRAb, thyroid ultrasound and orbital computed tomography. Progressors' blood was drawn at hyperthyroidism diagnosis, before ophthalmopathy symptoms. In its sample, this clonotype was seen a few times. Its antigen is not identified. Per germline, CDR1 DFQATT and CDR2 SNEGSKA (reference sequence). Germline trimming cut 2 bases from V and 8 bases from J; bases unmatched to any gene: 9. The CDR3 extends over 15 amino acids.

The sample consisted of blood. The V and J genes are TRBV20-1 and TRBJ2-1; 10 bases fit TRBD2. The clonotype originates from a woman between 25 and 40 years old with Graves' hyperthyroidism that later progressed to Graves' ophthalmopathy. Here the CDR3 DNA reads TGCAGTGCTAGATCGGGCCTAGCGGGAGTCTATGAGCAGTTCTTC. Its translation: CSARSGLAGVYEQFF.